This T cell receptor (beta chain) emerged from a study of response to subunit inactivated influenza vaccine. TCRdb recomputed calls from the RT-PCR reads with MiXCR, one row per CDR3 protein. In the table there are hundreds of thousands of distinct CDR3 sequences, 16% of which are singletons. The CDR3 is 13 amino acids. The germline gives CDR1 DFQATT, CDR2 SNEGSKA (reference sequence). The trim removed 6 bases at V and 5 bases at J, leaving 5 bases unmatched. The input for sequencing was CD4+ T cells sorted from PBMCs, taken approximately 25 months after vaccination. The receptor was isolated from a man aged 50 to 69 who received an inactivated influenza vaccine. The chain combines TRBV20-1 with TRBJ2-1; 9 nucleotides agree with TRBD2. CDR3 protein: CSASGGPNNEQFF. For the CDR3, the DNA is TGCAGTGCCAGCGGGGGGCCAAACAATGAGCAGTTCTTC.